Here is one T cell receptor beta chain with its context. This clone was seen many times. Its cognate antigen has yet to be identified. No qualities accompany the bases; no much larger clone lies one base away. From the cysteine up to the phenylalanine, the CDR3 has a length of 16 residues. The sequence is cut down to CDR3 DNA, 48 bases in frame from base 1. Between the V and J ends, shortened by 4 bases and 4 bases respectively, the junction contains 16 bases. CDR1 SNHLY and CDR2 FYNNEI are derived from the germline V gene. The data derive from a study of blood T cell repertoires in COVID-19 (dated by TCRdb to 2018 to 2021). About the full investigation: The collaborator samples originated in the United States, Italy and Spain and spanned the acute and convalescent phases of COVID-19. The prospective study material was composed of cDNA or gDNA derived from T cells, B-cell-depleted T cells, or PBMCs. Subjects who had been exposed to COVID-19, were actively infected with it, or had recovered from it provided the deeply sampled blood TCRbeta repertoires that made up the dataset. The repertoires were released in a freely available public database meant as a resource for research on the immune response to SARS-CoV-2. Samples came from the ongoing ImmuneRACE study (first 160 participants) plus 1,254 subjects from 6 global collaborators. The sample metadata nearly always contained a de-identified subject ID, COVID-19 status, age in years and sex. Where available, HLA class I and class II types were obtained from metadata supplied by the sample provider rather than from assay-based typing. Overall study results and their limits: The amount of clinical and demographic metadata varied by source and participant and was provided uncurated.

TCRbeta CDR3 regions were amplified from genomic DNA using the immunoSEQ Assay, a bias-controlled multiplex PCR. The authors' analysis ran thus. Nucleated cell counts per sample were estimated from amplification of reference gene primers within the assay. To quantify the absolute abundance of each unique TCRbeta CDR3 rearrangement, sequence reads were collapsed and filtered. For each sample, productive Simpson clonality was calculated as the square root of Simpson's diversity index across productive rearrangements. Sourced from immuneACCESS, this table was stored by TCRdb with only in-frame sequences that have V and J called. A share of the clones is absent; for the studies checked, an unresolved V gene accounts for under half, and the remainder has no known explanation. D and trimming were read from the DNA, whereas the V and J calls and clone size are those reported in that table. Recorded for this sample are fewer than 80,000 clones; approximately 86% of them occurred a single time. The ten most abundant clones make up under 1.3% of the sample.

Each collaborating institution followed its own protocols to collect whole blood in K2EDTA tubes. For TCRbeta analysis, collaborators shipped samples as frozen whole blood, isolated PBMCs, or DNA extracted from either of those sample types. This TCR derives from a man in his sixties or seventies with acute or convalescent COVID-19. This chain joins TRBV2 to TRBJ2-2, and TRBD2 may be the D gene, going by 6 matching bases. The sequenced sample was peripheral blood. The nucleotide sequence is TGTGCCAGCAGTGCATTGGGGGGATCGGGCACCGGGGAGCTGTTTTTT. It specifies CASSALGGSGTGELFF.